This TCR beta chain was documented in a study of T cell responses to AZD1222 COVID-19 vaccine. The count of this clone is one. This table comes from immunoSEQ multiplex PCR, and its TCRdb copy is limited to in-frame clones, with some not included. The sample has roughly 260,000 clones; more than 80% are singletons. The clonotype originates from an adult in good health. The sequencing used peripheral blood, collected on day 0 of AZD1222 vaccination.

CDR3 in amino acids: CASSRTGSYNSPLHF. The CDR3 bases are TGTGCCAGCAGTAGGACAGGGAGCTATAATTCACCCCTCCACTTT. The chain carries TRBV25-1 and TRBJ1-6; 8 bases fit TRBD1. Trimming cost V 5 bases and J 3 bases; bases outside gene matches: 3. The CDR3 is 15 amino acids. Germline V gives CDR1 MGHDK, CDR2 SYGVNS.